Listed below are T cell receptor beta chains from one sample, sequenced in a study of CD8 T cells in Susac syndrome. Using its own MiXCR run on the immunoSEQ multiplex PCR reads, TCRdb lists one record per CDR3 protein. Altogether approximately 300,000 distinct CDR3 sequences are present, around 89% being singletons, with the ten largest covering more than 0.15%. The sample taken for sequencing was CD8+ T cells from PBMCs. These receptors were collected from a human donor with multiple sclerosis. The CDR3 runs from the conserved cysteine through the conserved F or W. Each record gives: V gene, CDR3 protein.

V: TRBV27
CDR3: CASSLSVGTNEKLFF

V: TRBV10-3
CDR3: CAISDTLGNQPQHF

V: TRBV28
CDR3: CASSFIAGEVSYNEQFF

V: TRBV7-9
CDR3: CASIGREGGEQFF

V: TRBV2
CDR3: CASSELGQVNTEAFF

V: TRBV11-2
CDR3: CASSLDFAELDTGELFF

V: TRBV7-9
CDR3: CASSHGWSVSTEAFF

V: TRBV28
CDR3: CASSPQPPKEKLFF

V: TRBV6-5
CDR3: CASSYSPPEGKGPSYEQYF

V: TRBV19
CDR3: CASSMAGHYEQYF

V: TRBV19
CDR3: CASSITSGGTYNEQFF

V: TRBV4-3
CDR3: CASSSLPSTRPSTDTQYF

V: TRBV7-9
CDR3: CASSPLGAAYTGELFF

V: TRBV21-1
CDR3: CASSTRDRPYNEQFF

V: TRBV4-1
CDR3: CASSQGGGNGYEQYF

V: TRBV9
CDR3: CASSVWGGNEQFF

V: TRBV4-3
CDR3: CASSARGGPAETQYF

V: TRBV6-1
CDR3: CASTAEMGDTQYF

V: TRBV19
CDR3: CASSIQGANQPQHF

V: TRBV9
CDR3: CASSVDPAGLDEQFF